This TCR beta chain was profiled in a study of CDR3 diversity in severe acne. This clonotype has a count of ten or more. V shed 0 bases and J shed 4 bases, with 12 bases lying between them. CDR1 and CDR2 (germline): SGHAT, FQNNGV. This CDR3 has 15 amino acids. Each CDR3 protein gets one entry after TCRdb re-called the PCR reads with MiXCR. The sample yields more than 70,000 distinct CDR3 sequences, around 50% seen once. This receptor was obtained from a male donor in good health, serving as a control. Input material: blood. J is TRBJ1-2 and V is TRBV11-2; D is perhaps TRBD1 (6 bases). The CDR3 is CASSLDQGLVYGYTF. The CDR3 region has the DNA TGTGCCAGCAGCTTAGATCAGGGGTTGGTCTATGGCTACACCTTC.